The 20 T cell receptor beta chains below come from one sample, sequenced in a study of vaccination effects on CD4 cells after COVID-19 (dated by TCRdb to 2021 to 2024). No antigen has been assigned to these receptors. The ViraFEST assay stimulated PBMC with viral peptide pools and then used TCR sequencing to identify antigen-specific CD4+ T cell clonotypes by expansion. After around ten days of culture, CD4+ T cells were isolated with the EasySep CD4+ T cell isolation kit. The absence of prior SARS-CoV-2 infection in healthy vaccine recipients was confirmed by negative nucleocapsid antibodies before and after vaccination. Library creation used the immunoSEQ multiplex PCR assay. This is the immuneACCESS table as TCRdb keeps it, with only in-frame sequences that have V and J called. A part of the clones is gone; compared with another copy, unresolved V genes explain less than half, and the rest is unexplained. The sample table contains about 41,000 clones; only one count was recorded for roughly 76% of them. Approximately 24% of the sample is in the top ten clones.

Source: CD4+ T cells from PBMCs cultured with HCoV-OC43 spike peptides, taken before COVID-19 vaccination. The cell subset or site tag for this specimen amounts to: HCoV-OC43 spike overlapping peptide pool stimulation. These receptors all stem from a human donor who received a COVID-19 vaccine.

About this clone: An end of the junction does not agree with germline; a read error may underlie this. The rearrangement links TRBV7-7 to TRBJ2-5, with 13 nucleotides matching TRBD2. This CDR3 has 15 amino acids. Germline V gene data show CDR1 as SSHAT and CDR2 as FNYEAQ (reference sequence). The CDR3 region has the DNA TGTGCTAGCAGCTTGACTAGCGGGGGGCCAGAGACCCAGTACTTC. Residues: CASSLTSGGPETQYF.

V usage is TRBV7-9 and J usage is TRBJ2-2; 9 bases fit TRBD1. The V segment lost 5 bases and the J segment 5 bases; nucleotides outside the gene matches: 6. Germline V CDR1 and CDR2: SEHNR, FQNEAQ (reference sequence). The CDR3 is made up of 15 amino acids. CDR3 in DNA: TGTGCCAGCAGCCATCGACAGGGGGTGACCGGGGAGCTGTTTTTT. Translation gives CASSHRQGVTGELFF.

The genes are TRBV6-5 and TRBJ2-1; no clear D gene. Germline V CDR1 and CDR2: MNHEY, SVGAGI. V was trimmed by 6 bases and J by 10 bases, leaving 7 bases between them. The CDR3 covers 10 residues. This CDR3 reads CASRAHEQFF. DNA for the CDR3: TGTGCCAGCAGGGCTCACGAGCAGTTCTTC.

The chain has TRBV19 and TRBJ2-1, with 9 bases lining up with TRBD2. Trimming removed 3 bases from V and 0 bases from J; junction bases left unmatched: 12. Per the germline V gene, CDR1 is LNHDA and CDR2 is SQIVND (reference sequence). CDR3 length: 19 residues. The CDR3 protein is CASSIYGGSGRRSYNEQFF. The DNA of the CDR3 is TGTGCCAGTAGTATTTACGGAGGGAGCGGGAGGCGCTCCTACAATGAGCAGTTCTTC.

The rearrangement links TRBV3-1 (or the pseudogene TRBV3-2) to TRBJ2-7; 8 bases match TRBD1. Germline V gene data show CDR1 as LGHDT and CDR2 as YNNKEL (reference sequence). This CDR3 spans 13 amino acids. The V segment lost 4 bases and the J segment 5 bases; nucleotides outside the gene matches: 4. CDR3 DNA: TGTGCCAGCAGCCGGGACAGGTCTAACGAGCAGTACTTC. This codes for CASSRDRSNEQYF.

The chain has TRBV5-1 and TRBJ1-1, with D possibly being TRBD1 (5 bases). V lost 7 bases, J lost 0 bases, and 10 bases lay in between. The germline gives CDR1 SGHRS, CDR2 YFSETQ. The CDR3 sequence is 13 residues long. The DNA for the CDR3 is TGCGCCAGCGCGGGACCGATGAACACTGAAGCTTTCTTT. Protein product: CASAGPMNTEAFF.

In this sample, this clone turned up a few times. The chain has TRBV5-1 and TRBJ2-1, with 16 nucleotides matching TRBD2. V dropped 4 bases and J dropped 6; count of bases not matched to a gene: 7. Looked up from germline, CDR1 is SGHRS and CDR2 is YFSETQ. There are 17 residues in the CDR3. CDR3 coding DNA: TGCGCCAGCAGCCCGGGGACTAGCGGGAGGGTGGGCAATGAGCAGTTCTTC. It codes for CASSPGTSGRVGNEQFF.

The chain links TRBV6-5 to TRBJ1-2; maybe TRBD1 (6 bases). Germline lookup yields CDR1 MNHEY and CDR2 SVGAGI. Trimming pared 5 bases from V and 6 bases from J, leaving 19 bases between. This CDR3 contains 15 residues. Here the CDR3 reads CASSTDIWGPNGYTF. The CDR3 region has the DNA TGTGCCAGCAGTACAGACATTTGGGGGCCAAATGGCTACACCTTC.

The chain links TRBV3-1 (or the pseudogene TRBV3-2) to TRBJ1-4; D remains unclear. The CDR3 has 12 amino acids. Germline CDR1 and CDR2: LGHDT and YNNKEL (reference sequence). The germline V and J ends were trimmed by 5 bases and 7 bases, with 8 bases remaining between them. The CDR3 DNA reads TGTGCCAGCAGCGGGCTGGGTGAAAAACTGTTTTTT. Its protein is CASSGLGEKLFF.

V usage is TRBV29-1 and J usage is TRBJ1-1; 9 bases align to TRBD1. Looked up from germline, CDR1 is SQVTM and CDR2 is ANQGSEA. Losses at the gene ends were 5 bases for V and 5 bases for J; bases not matched to a gene: 6. The CDR3 extends over 13 amino acids. DNA for the CDR3: TGCAGCGTTTCGACAGGGGGGAAGACTGAAGCTTTCTTT. This gives the protein CSVSTGGKTEAFF. Using reference TRBV29-1 and TRBJ1-1 for the parts outside the CDR3, the full variable domain is SAVISQKPSRDICQRGTSLTIQCQVDSQVTMMFWYRQQPGQSLTLIATANQGSEATYESGFVIDKFPISRPNLTFSTLTVSNMSPEDSSIYLCSVSTGGKTEAFFGQGTRLTVV.

This clone was counted only a few times. V usage is TRBV3-1 (or the pseudogene TRBV3-2) and J usage is TRBJ1-5; no clear D gene. This CDR3 is 15 amino acids long. V gave up 4 bases and J gave up 4 bases, with 14 bases separating them. CDR1 is LGHDT, CDR2 YNNKEL, per germline (reference sequence). CDR3 in DNA: TGTGCCAGCAGCCCGGGGAGGACCCCGAATCAGCCCCAGCATTTT. Translation gives CASSPGRTPNQPQHF.

The chain combines TRBV6-2 or TRBV6-3 with TRBJ1-4, with 9 nucleotides matching TRBD1. With 5 bases clipped from V and 6 bases from J, the junction kept 4 bases outside the gene matches. Looked up from germline, CDR1 is MNHEY and CDR2 is SVGEGT. This CDR3 is built from 14 residues. DNA for the CDR3: TGTGCCAGCAGTCGGGACAGGGAGCATGAAAAACTGTTTTTT. This encodes CASSRDREHEKLFF.

The rearrangement links TRBV6-5 to TRBJ1-2; possibly TRBD1 for D (5 bases). This CDR3 has 14 amino acids. V gave up 7 bases and J gave up 0 bases, with 12 bases separating them. Per the germline V gene, CDR1 is MNHEY and CDR2 is SVGAGI. CDR3 region: CASIAPGPNYGYTF. The CDR3 DNA is TGTGCCAGCATTGCTCCGGGGCCTAACTATGGCTACACCTTC.

V is TRBV24-1 and J is TRBJ2-7; 14 bases agree with TRBD2. The CDR3 is 18 amino acids. J lost 7 bases, V lost 5 bases, and 15 bases had no gene match. Germline V gene data show CDR1 as KGHDR and CDR2 as SFDVKD. This CDR3 reads CATSAPPGTSGGMREQYF. The CDR3 nucleotides read TGTGCCACCAGTGCCCCCCCTGGGACTAGCGGGGGCATGCGGGAGCAGTACTTC.

V and J are TRBV20-1 and TRBJ2-2; D call uncertain. The length of the CDR3 is 11 residues. Trimming stripped 0 bases from V and 7 bases from J, with 3 bases between. The V gene's germline CDR1 is DFQATT and CDR2 SNEGSKA (reference sequence). The CDR3 protein is CSAREGGELFF. The CDR3 DNA is TGCAGTGCTAGAGAGGGCGGGGAGCTGTTTTTT.

The chain links TRBV30 to TRBJ2-7; D is ambiguous. V was trimmed by 3 bases and J by 0 bases, leaving 15 bases between them. In germline, CDR1 is GTSNPN, CDR2 SVGIG (reference sequence). The length of the CDR3 is 15 residues. The CDR3 loop reads CAWRGRDGSSYEQYF. The CDR3 region has the DNA TGTGCCTGGAGGGGCAGAGACGGAAGCTCCTACGAGCAGTACTTC.

The CDR3 bases are TGTGCCAGCAGCGCGGGACAACTGAACACTGAAGCTTTCTTT. Amino acid sequence: CASSAGQLNTEAFF. The V gene is TRBV5-4, the J gene TRBJ1-1; perhaps TRBD1 as D (6 bases). CDR1 and CDR2 (germline): SGHNT, YYREEE (reference sequence). This CDR3 spans 14 amino acids. With 4 bases removed from V and 0 bases from J, the gap between germline ends came to 10 bases.

This chain joins TRBV3-1 (or the pseudogene TRBV3-2) and TRBJ1-1, with D unclear. The CDR3 sequence is 12 residues long. Germline-derived CDR1 and CDR2 are LGHDT and YNNKEL (reference sequence). The V and J ends lost 1 base and 10 bases respectively, with 10 bases between them. This CDR3 reads CASSQGTSGAFF. The CDR3 DNA is TGTGCCAGCAGCCAAGGGACTTCGGGAGCTTTCTTT.

This chain connects TRBV11-3 to TRBJ1-1; possible D gene TRBD1, 6 bases. CDR1 SGHNT and CDR2 YENEEA come from the germline V gene. The length of the CDR3 is 13 residues. The V and J ends lost 1 base and 6 bases respectively, with 9 bases between them. CDR3: CASSLGGQAEAFF. The CDR3 DNA reads as TGTGCCAGCAGCTTAGGGGGGCAAGCTGAAGCTTTCTTT.

V gene TRBV5-1 combines with J gene TRBJ2-1; D ambiguous. Looked up from germline, CDR1 is SGHRS and CDR2 is YFSETQ. The germline V and J ends were trimmed by 4 bases and 8 bases, with 7 bases remaining between them. This CDR3 is built from 11 residues. This CDR3 is CASSQVDEQFF. The CDR3 region has the DNA TGCGCCAGCAGCCAGGTGGATGAGCAGTTCTTC.